This entry lists 14 T cell receptor beta chains sequenced from one sample in a study of response to subunit inactivated influenza vaccine. TCRdb itself ran the RT-PCR reads through MiXCR, one entry per CDR3 protein. This sample has over 650,000 distinct CDR3 sequences; about 18% occur once, and the top ten carry about a tenth. Sequenced here: PBMCs from blood, sampled more than 4 days after vaccination. Receptors were obtained from a man aged 45-65 years who received an inactivated influenza vaccine.

The chain uses TRBV28 and TRBJ2-3; D gene ambiguous. Germline CDR1 reads MDHEN; CDR2 reads SYDVKM. This CDR3 comprises 13 residues. Deletions cut 4 bases from V and 5 bases from J, with 10 bases between. The CDR3 spells CASSSTKGDTQYF. The DNA for the CDR3 is TGTGCCAGCAGTTCGACAAAGGGAGATACGCAGTATTTT.

The chain carries TRBV20-1 and TRBJ1-4; D is undetermined. V lost 5 bases and J lost 0, with 7 bases in between. Germline CDR1 DFQATT, CDR2 SNEGSKA (reference sequence). This CDR3 contains 13 residues. The DNA for the CDR3 is TGCAGTGCTCACTGGGCAACTAATGAAAAACTGTTTTTT. It specifies CSAHWATNEKLFF.

The V and J genes are TRBV12-3 or TRBV12-4 and TRBJ2-1; 10 positions agree with TRBD2. Unmatched junction bases numbered 11, after V lost 7 bases and J lost 5 bases. The CDR3 is 16 amino acids. CDR3 sequence: CASTNPVAGGNNEQFF. The CDR3 nucleotides are TGTGCCAGCACCAATCCTGTAGCGGGGGGAAACAATGAGCAGTTCTTC.

This chain uses TRBV27 with TRBJ1-5; possibly TRBD1 for D (6 bases). Trimming took off 6 bases at V and 1 base at J, with 16 bases between the two ends. CDR3 length: 16 residues. CDR1 MNHEY and CDR2 SMNVEV come from the germline V gene (reference sequence). CDR3 sequence reads: CASRPWGQGSNQPQHF. The DNA of the CDR3 is TGTGCCAGCAGGCCCTGGGGCCAGGGGAGCAATCAGCCCCAGCATTTT.

This clonotype appeared a few times. This chain connects TRBV28 to TRBJ2-1; no clear D gene. This CDR3 region has 14 residues. Trimming stripped 5 bases from V and 4 bases from J, with 12 bases between. Germline V gene data show CDR1 as MDHEN and CDR2 as SYDVKM. The DNA for the CDR3 is TGTGCCAGCAGTCCCCCCGTGCGGTACAATGAGCAGTTCTTC. Amino acid sequence: CASSPPVRYNEQFF.

This clonotype appeared a few times. The V gene is TRBV7-9, the J gene TRBJ2-3, with D unresolved. CDR1 and CDR2 (germline): SEHNR, FQNEAQ (reference sequence). This CDR3 has 15 amino acids. Trimming shortened V by 0 bases and J by 1 base, and 8 bases separated the two germline ends. Written as DNA, the CDR3 is TGTGCCAGCAGCTTAGCGGGAAGCGGCACAGATACGCAGTATTTT. Translating it yields CASSLAGSGTDTQYF.

Only a few counts were recorded for this clonotype. This chain uses TRBV20-1 with TRBJ2-2, with D possibly being TRBD2 (5 bases). The CDR3 runs 13 residues. CDR1 DFQATT and CDR2 SNEGSKA come from the germline V gene (reference sequence). The V end was cut by 3 bases, the J end by 5 bases, with 10 bases between. The CDR3 sequence: CSAREVETGELFF. The CDR3 nucleotides read TGCAGTGCTAGGGAGGTAGAGACCGGGGAGCTGTTTTTT.

In its sample, this clonotype was seen a few times. V gene TRBV7-2 combines with J gene TRBJ2-2; no clear D. The V gene lost 5 bases and the J gene lost 1 base, with 8 bases spanning the gap. CDR1 SGHTA and CDR2 FQGNSA come from the germline V gene. This CDR3 spans 14 amino acids. DNA for the CDR3: TGTGCCAGCAGCGATCACTTGAACACCGGGGAGCTGTTTTTT. This codes for CASSDHLNTGELFF.

The V call is TRBV11-2, the J call TRBJ2-2; 11 bases fit TRBD2. CDR1 SGHAT and CDR2 FQNNGV come from the germline V gene. The CDR3 runs 16 residues. V gave up 5 bases and J gave up 6 bases; unmatched junction bases: 8. The CDR3 nucleotides read TGTGCCAGCAGCCCGGTACTAGCGGGAGCCCCCGGGGAGCTGTTTTTT. Its protein is CASSPVLAGAPGELFF.

V is TRBV27 and J is TRBJ1-5; tentative D call: TRBD1 (6 bases). V lost 7 bases and J lost 0, with 13 bases in between. CDR1 and CDR2 (germline): MNHEY, SMNVEV (reference sequence). This CDR3 is built from 15 residues. The CDR3 sequence: CASKKDSYSNQPQHF. The CDR3 DNA is TGTGCCAGCAAGAAGGACAGCTATAGCAATCAGCCCCAGCATTTT.

This clonotype was counted many times. The chain carries TRBV20-1 and TRBJ1-1; TRBD1 might be the D (5 bases). V lost 7 bases and J 6 bases, leaving 12 bases between the germline ends. This CDR3 has 11 amino acids. CDR1 and CDR2 (germline): DFQATT, SNEGSKA (reference sequence). CDR3: CSVTGGAEAFF. As DNA, the CDR3 is TGCAGTGTGACGGGAGGGGCTGAAGCTTTCTTT.

The chain carries TRBV5-1 and TRBJ2-5; D is ambiguous. This CDR3 is 15 amino acids long. Germline-derived CDR1 and CDR2 are SGHRS and YFSETQ. Trimming removed 4 bases at V and 4 bases at J, with 17 bases between. CDR3 loop: CASSRDSLPSETQYF. CDR3 sequence (DNA): TGCGCCAGCAGCAGAGATTCCCTCCCTTCAGAGACCCAGTACTTC.

This clonotype was seen ten or more times. The genes are TRBV4-2 and TRBJ2-1; 15 bases match TRBD2. Germline CDR1 reads LGHNA; CDR2 reads YNFKEQ. There are 18 residues in the CDR3. The ends lost 4 bases at V and 5 bases at J; junction bases unmatched: 9. The CDR3 loop is CASSRGTSGRRGHNEQFF. Here the CDR3 DNA reads TGTGCCAGCAGCCGAGGGACTAGCGGGAGGAGGGGCCACAATGAGCAGTTCTTC.

The V gene is TRBV15, the J gene TRBJ2-1, with 8 bases that match TRBD2. This CDR3 spans 15 amino acids. Germline values: CDR1 LNHNV, CDR2 YYDKDF (reference sequence). The V gene end was trimmed by 1 base and the J gene end by 3 bases; junction bases not matched to a gene: 2. CDR3 DNA sequence: TGTGCCACCAGCAGAGGCGGGGGGAACTACAATGAGCAGTTCTTC. This gives the protein CATSRGGGNYNEQFF. Combining the CDR3 with reference TRBV15 and TRBJ2-1 gives the whole variable domain DAMVIQNPRYQVTQFGKPVTLSCSQTLNHNVMYWYQQKSSQAPKLLFHYYDKDFNNEADTPDNFQSRRPNTSFCFLDIRSPGLGDTAMYLCATSRGGGNYNEQFFGPGTRLTVL.